One sample yielded the 26 T cell receptor beta chains listed below, sequenced in a study of blood T cells in healthy people across ages. For the second PCR, which ran for about 6 to 12 cycles, a sample-barcoded 5' primer and a J-beta primer mix were used. TCRdb called the 5' RACE reads again in MiXCR, with one record for every CDR3 protein. Here the sample spans about 1 million distinct CDR3 sequences, 25% being singletons. This same sample was also taken into another study, of T cells of mothers and their children.

Sequencing was performed on blood. Receptors were obtained from a girl aged 2 to 9 in good health.

The gene calls are TRBV27 and TRBJ2-7; D is perhaps TRBD2 (5 bases). Germline CDR1 and CDR2: MNHEY and SMNVEV (reference sequence). Between the trimmed V and J ends, which lost 1 base and 0 bases, there was a span of 16 bases. CDR3 length: 17 residues. CDR3 DNA: TGTGCCAGCAGTTTATTTCAACGGACTCCCGGCTCCTACGAGCAGTACTTC. This sequence encodes CASSLFQRTPGSYEQYF.

The sample holds a few counts of this clonotype. The chain joins TRBV6-6 to TRBJ2-5, with a tentative D call TRBD2 (6 bases). The germline V and J ends were trimmed by 6 bases and 2 bases, with 13 bases remaining between them. Germline CDR1 MNHNY, CDR2 SVGAGI (reference sequence). The length of the CDR3 is 14 residues. For the CDR3, the DNA is TGTGCCAGCAGAGAGAGGCGGGAACAAGAGACCCAGTACTTC. Protein sequence: CASRERREQETQYF.

This clonotype was counted only a few times. The V and J genes are TRBV7-9 and TRBJ2-5; maybe TRBD1 (5 bases). This CDR3 contains 16 residues. Germline V gene lookup returns CDR1 SEHNR and CDR2 FQNEAQ (reference sequence). V lost 4 bases, J lost 5 bases, and 20 bases lay in between. CDR3: CASSYTGPQAGETQYF. CDR3 nucleotide sequence: TGTGCCAGCAGCTATACCGGGCCCCAGGCAGGGGAGACCCAGTACTTC.

The rearrangement uses TRBV10-2 and TRBJ2-7; D call uncertain. Trimming took 0 bases from V and 2 from J, leaving 8 bases between them. The germline V gene encodes CDR1 WSHSY and CDR2 SAAADI. The CDR3 sequence is 14 residues long. The CDR3 sequence: CASSESGSTYEQYF. The CDR3 DNA reads as TGCGCCAGCAGTGAGTCGGGGTCTACCTACGAGCAGTACTTC.

The V call is TRBV5-1, the J call TRBJ2-5; TRBD1 matches 9 bases. The CDR3 extends over 17 amino acids. The trim removed 6 bases at V and 4 bases at J, leaving 16 bases unmatched. Germline V lookup: CDR1 SGHRS, CDR2 YFSETQ. The CDR3 region is CASTWGPGQGTAETQYF. CDR3 nucleotides: TGCGCCAGCACGTGGGGGCCGGGACAGGGAACCGCAGAGACCCAGTACTTC.

CDR3 protein: CASSLPIPGGIQYF. The DNA of the CDR3 is TGCGCCAGCAGCTTGCCCATCCCTGGGGGCATTCAGTACTTC. This chain links TRBV5-1 with TRBJ2-4; D assignment may be TRBD1 or TRBD2 (5 bases each). CDR3 length: 14 residues. The V gene lost 1 base and the J gene lost 9 bases, with 14 bases spanning the gap. Germline-derived CDR1 and CDR2 are SGHRS and YFSETQ.

Only a few counts were recorded for this clonotype. The rearrangement joins TRBV7-9 to TRBJ2-3; D gene unclear. Trimming shortened V by 6 bases and J by 5 bases, and 12 bases separated the two germline ends. Germline V gene lookup returns CDR1 SEHNR and CDR2 FQNEAQ (reference sequence). The CDR3 has 13 amino acids. The CDR3 coding sequence is TGTGCCAGCAGGGACGGAAGTGTAGATACGCAGTATTTT. It encodes CASRDGSVDTQYF.

This sequence joins TRBV29-1 and TRBJ2-7; D uncertain. This CDR3 comprises 12 residues. The V and J ends lost 4 bases and 1 base respectively, with 8 bases between them. Germline loops: CDR1 SQVTM, CDR2 ANQGSEA. CDR3 bases: TGCAGCGTTGTATGTGAGTCCTACGAGCAGTACTTC. As protein: CSVVCESYEQYF.

Notes on this clonotype: At one boundary the junction diverges from the germline segment, which might be a read error. The V gene is TRBV12-3 or TRBV12-4, the J gene TRBJ2-5, with TRBD1 matching over 7 bases. The J call may be faulty, since TRBJ2-1 better matches the DNA end. The CDR3 consists of 16 residues. The CDR3 loop is CASRRAGTASCNEQFF. DNA of the CDR3: TGTGCCAGCAGGCGGGCTGGGACAGCCTCCTGCAATGAGCAGTTCTTC.

This clonotype has more than one count but fewer than ten. The CDR3 nucleotides read TGTGCCACCAGTGAGGTATCCCCGGGCCCCAATGAGCAGTTCTTC. The encoded protein is CATSEVSPGPNEQFF. The genes are TRBV24-1 and TRBJ2-1; D not resolved. Trimming left V 4 bases short and J 6 bases short, with 15 bases between. The CDR3 consists of 15 residues. Germline V gene lookup returns CDR1 KGHDR and CDR2 SFDVKD.

In its sample, this clonotype was seen a few times. The V gene is TRBV7-2, the J gene TRBJ1-1; D call uncertain. V was trimmed by 5 bases and J by 7 bases, leaving 14 bases between them. Per germline, CDR1 SGHTA and CDR2 FQGNSA. The CDR3 is 13 residues long. CDR3 loop: CASSLGGVFEAFF. The CDR3 DNA sequence: TGTGCCAGCAGCCTAGGTGGAGTATTTGAAGCTTTCTTT.

This rearrangement joins TRBV14 to TRBJ2-3; D not resolved. Looked up from germline, CDR1 is SGHDN and CDR2 is FVKESK. The V end was cut by 0 bases, the J end by 6 bases, with 19 bases between. The CDR3 runs 17 residues. The CDR3 sequence is CASSQDPTLKGNDTQYF. DNA of the CDR3: TGTGCCAGCAGCCAAGACCCGACCCTTAAGGGTAACGATACGCAGTATTTT.

This clonotype was seen only a few times. The CDR3 region is CASSLSRVHGYTF. As DNA, the CDR3 is TGTGCCAGCAGTTTAAGCAGGGTCCATGGCTACACCTTC. The chain uses TRBV27 and TRBJ1-2, with D possibly matching TRBD1 (5 bases). This CDR3 is 13 amino acids long. Trimming left V 2 bases short and J 6 bases short, with 10 bases between. CDR1 and CDR2 from the germline V gene are MNHEY and SMNVEV (reference sequence).

This clonotype was recorded many times. The chain is built from TRBV7-6 and TRBJ2-7; 10 bases line up with TRBD1. The CDR3 contains 15 residues. Germline V gene data show CDR1 as SGHVS and CDR2 as FNYEAQ. V was clipped by 5 bases and J by 2 bases; unmatched bases: 6. CDR3 coding DNA: TGTGCCAGCAGCCCAGACAGGGGGCAGCCCTACGAGCAGTACTTC. This codes for CASSPDRGQPYEQYF.

This clonotype showed up just once. This chain uses TRBV29-1 with TRBJ1-2, with D uncertain. The length of the CDR3 is 14 residues. Trimming stripped 5 bases from V and 3 bases from J, with 16 bases between. Germline assignment: CDR1 SQVTM and CDR2 ANQGSEA. The CDR3 DNA reads TGCAGCGTTCGAGGAGCAGGATTGGACTATGGCTACACCTTC. Its protein product is CSVRGAGLDYGYTF.

This clonotype was seen a handful of times. V gene TRBV6-1 combines with J gene TRBJ1-1, with TRBD1 as a possible D gene (5 bases). The CDR3 has 14 amino acids. Per the germline V gene, CDR1 is MNHNS and CDR2 is SASEGT. Trimming shortened V by 2 bases and J by 4 bases, and 11 bases separated the two germline ends. In nucleotides, the CDR3 is TGTGCCAGCAGTGAATGGTCGGGGGTCACTGAAGCTTTCTTT. The encoded protein is CASSEWSGVTEAFF.

This clonotype was counted only a few times. The chain links TRBV2 to TRBJ1-4; 7 nucleotides align to TRBD1. V gave up 9 bases and J gave up 5 bases; unmatched junction bases: 9. Germline V gene sequence: CDR1 SNHLY, CDR2 FYNNEI. The CDR3 runs 14 residues. CDR3 amino acids: CASLLETGNEKLFF. The DNA for the CDR3 is TGTGCCAGTCTCTTGGAGACAGGGAATGAAAAACTGTTTTTT.

This clonotype came up a few times. The chain is built from TRBV5-1 and TRBJ2-1; D is uncertain. CDR1 and CDR2 from the germline V gene are SGHRS and YFSETQ. The CDR3 spans 18 residues. Trimming took off 0 bases at V and 0 bases at J, with 16 bases between the two ends. CDR3 sequence (DNA): TGCGCCAGCAGCTTGGAGGTTGGTGCAAAGAGCTCCTACAATGAGCAGTTCTTC. Translation gives CASSLEVGAKSSYNEQFF.

The V gene is TRBV9, the J gene TRBJ2-3; the D is unclear. There are 15 residues in the CDR3. Germline V gene lookup returns CDR1 SGDLS and CDR2 YYNGEE. V lost 2 bases, J lost 4 bases, and 14 bases lay in between. Here the CDR3 reads CASSVFSSPSDTQYF. The DNA of the CDR3 is TGTGCCAGCAGCGTTTTTAGCTCCCCTTCAGATACGCAGTATTTT.

The J gene is TRBJ2-3, the V gene TRBV19; D uncertain. The germline V and J ends were trimmed by 10 bases and 0 bases, with 8 bases remaining between them. CDR3 length: 12 amino acids. Per germline, CDR1 LNHDA and CDR2 SQIVND (reference sequence). CDR3 sequence: CATSPSTDTQYF. The CDR3 DNA follows: TGTGCCACCTCCCCTAGCACAGATACGCAGTATTTT.

The rearrangement links TRBV4-1 to TRBJ2-3; D is unclear. The germline V gene encodes CDR1 MGHRA and CDR2 YSYEKL. The CDR3 length is 14 residues. V lost 0 bases, J lost 5 bases, and 9 bases lay in between. The CDR3 nucleotides are TGCGCCAGCAGCCAAGATCCGCTGGGAGATACGCAGTATTTT. Amino acid sequence: CASSQDPLGDTQYF.

The gene calls are TRBV4-3 and TRBJ1-4; TRBD1 agrees at 10 bases. V lost 0 bases, J lost 0 bases, and 10 bases stayed unmatched. The CDR3 is 20 amino acids. CDR1 is LGHNA, CDR2 YSLEER, per germline. The CDR3 sequence is CASSQERDRGPETTNEKLFF. The CDR3 bases are TGCGCCAGCAGCCAAGAGAGGGACAGGGGCCCGGAGACAACTAATGAAAAACTGTTTTTT.

The chain couples TRBV7-9 to TRBJ2-3; D is unclear. The ends were cut back, 5 bases at V and 7 bases at J, with 10 bases in the middle. This CDR3 has 12 residues. The germline CDR1 and CDR2 sequences are SEHNR and FQNEAQ (reference sequence). DNA of the CDR3: TGTGCCAGCAGCGAGGACGCAAATACGCAGTATTTT. Encoded protein: CASSEDANTQYF.

The chain joins TRBV12-5 to TRBJ2-5; possibly TRBD1 or TRBD2 for D (5 bases each). V lost 0 bases, J lost 8 bases, and 13 bases lay in between. CDR1 and CDR2 from the germline V gene are LGHNT and FRNRAP. The CDR3 has 14 residues. In DNA, the CDR3 is TGTGCTAGTGGTTTGGTGGGGCAGGGAGTTACCCAGTACTTC. Its protein product is CASGLVGQGVTQYF.

This clonotype showed up many times. The chain combines TRBV3-1 with TRBJ2-5, with D maybe TRBD2 (5 bases). CDR3 length: 18 residues. Germline lookup yields CDR1 LGHDT and CDR2 YNNKEL (reference sequence). V was pared by 3 bases and J by 5 bases, with 25 bases between. DNA for the CDR3: TGTGCCAGCAGCCATATAGTCTCGAAGGCGGGCCAACGGGAGACCCAGTACTTC. Translating gives CASSHIVSKAGQRETQYF.

This clonotype has just a few counts. V gene TRBV13 combines with J gene TRBJ1-1; D remains ambiguous. This CDR3 is built from 13 residues. CDR1 is PRHDT and CDR2 is FYEKMQ in the germline V gene (reference sequence). Trimming took 5 bases from V and 4 from J, leaving 11 bases between them. For the CDR3, the DNA is TGTGCCAGCAGCCGAGGACCAGTCACTGAAGCTTTCTTT. Its protein is CASSRGPVTEAFF.